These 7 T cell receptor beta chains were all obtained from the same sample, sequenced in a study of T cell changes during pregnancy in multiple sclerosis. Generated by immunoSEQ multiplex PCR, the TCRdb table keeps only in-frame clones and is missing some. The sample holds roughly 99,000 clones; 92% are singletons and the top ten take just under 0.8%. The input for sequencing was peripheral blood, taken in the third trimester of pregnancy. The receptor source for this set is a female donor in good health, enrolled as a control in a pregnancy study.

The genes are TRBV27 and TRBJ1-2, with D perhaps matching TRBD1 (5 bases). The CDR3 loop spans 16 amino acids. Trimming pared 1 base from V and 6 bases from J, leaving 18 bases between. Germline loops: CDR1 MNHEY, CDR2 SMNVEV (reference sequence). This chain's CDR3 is CASSLLGGRVKDGYTF. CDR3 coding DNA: TGTGCCAGCAGTTTATTGGGGGGTAGGGTTAAGGATGGCTACACCTTC.

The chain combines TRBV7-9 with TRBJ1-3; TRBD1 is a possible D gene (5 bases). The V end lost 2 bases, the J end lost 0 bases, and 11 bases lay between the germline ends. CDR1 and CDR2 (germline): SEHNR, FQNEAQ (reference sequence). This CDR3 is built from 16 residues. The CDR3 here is CASSLRQTISGNTIYF. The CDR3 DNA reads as TGTGCCAGCAGCTTACGACAGACAATCTCTGGAAACACCATATATTTT. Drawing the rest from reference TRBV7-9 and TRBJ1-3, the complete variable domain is DTGVSQNPRHKITKRGQNVTFRCDPISEHNRLYWYRQTLGQGPEFLTYFQNEAQLEKSRLLSDRFSAERPKGSFSTLEIQRTEQGDSAMYLCASSLRQTISGNTIYFGEGSWLTVV.

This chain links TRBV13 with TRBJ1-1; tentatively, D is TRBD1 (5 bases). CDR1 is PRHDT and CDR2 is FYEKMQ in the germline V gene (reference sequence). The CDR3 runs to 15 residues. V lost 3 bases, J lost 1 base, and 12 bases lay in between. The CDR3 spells CASSFLLGGNTEAFF. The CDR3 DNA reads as TGTGCCAGCAGCTTCCTCTTGGGGGGGAACACTGAAGCTTTCTTT.

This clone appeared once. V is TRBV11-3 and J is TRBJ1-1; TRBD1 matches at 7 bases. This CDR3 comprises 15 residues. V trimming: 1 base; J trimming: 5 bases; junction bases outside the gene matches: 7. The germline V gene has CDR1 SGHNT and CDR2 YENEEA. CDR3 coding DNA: TGTGCCAGCAGCTTAGGACAGGGCCGAAAAACTGAAGCTTTCTTT. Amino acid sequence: CASSLGQGRKTEAFF.

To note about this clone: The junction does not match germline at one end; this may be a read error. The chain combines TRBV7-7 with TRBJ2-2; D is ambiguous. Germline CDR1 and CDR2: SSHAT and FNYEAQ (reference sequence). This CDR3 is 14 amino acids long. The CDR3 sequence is CASSLGQNTGELFF. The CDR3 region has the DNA TGTGCTAGCAGCTTAGGGCAAAACACCGGGGAGCTGTTTTTT.

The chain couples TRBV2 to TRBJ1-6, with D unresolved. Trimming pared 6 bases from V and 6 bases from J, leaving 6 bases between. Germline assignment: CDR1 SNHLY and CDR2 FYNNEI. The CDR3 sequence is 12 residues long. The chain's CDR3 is CASRRLNSPLHF. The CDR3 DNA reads TGTGCCAGCAGGAGACTTAATTCACCCCTCCACTTT.

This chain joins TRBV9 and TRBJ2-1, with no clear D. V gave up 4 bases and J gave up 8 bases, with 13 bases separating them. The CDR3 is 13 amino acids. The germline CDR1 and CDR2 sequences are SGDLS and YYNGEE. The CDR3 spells CASSPHPGYEQFF. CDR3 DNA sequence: TGTGCCAGCAGCCCCCATCCCGGTTATGAGCAGTTCTTC.